This is a list of T cell receptor beta chains from one sample in a study of T cell responses to AZD1222 COVID-19 vaccine. The assay was immunoSEQ multiplex PCR, and TCRdb's table has in-frame clones only and misses some. The data show 110,000 to 150,000 clones, roughly 89% seen once. The sample here was peripheral blood, taken on day 0 of AZD1222 vaccination. Every receptor here comes from an adult in good health. Both conserved end residues are part of each CDR3. The order of the fields is D gene, clone size, J gene, V gene, CDR3 protein, CDR3 DNA. The D gene is left open where the match is weak. The size of a clone is reported for some rows only, either as once, few or many, or as a class for expanded clones.

d_call: .; clone_size: .; j_call: TRBJ1-5; v_call: TRBV2; cdr3_aa: CASSEYLNGQPQHF; cdr3_nt: TGTGCCAGCAGTGAATATCTTAATGGACAGCCCCAGCATTTT
d_call: .; clone_size: .; j_call: TRBJ2-7; v_call: TRBV28; cdr3_aa: CASSLGRGPGVHEQYF; cdr3_nt: TGTGCCAGCAGTTTAGGGCGAGGGCCCGGAGTCCACGAGCAGTACTTC
d_call: .; clone_size: .; j_call: TRBJ1-4; v_call: TRBV6-1; cdr3_aa: CASSELRTNEKLFF; cdr3_nt: TGTGCCAGCAGTGAACTCCGGACGAATGAAAAACTGTTTTTT
d_call: .; clone_size: .; j_call: TRBJ2-1; v_call: TRBV27; cdr3_aa: CASSPLIKRSSYNEQFF; cdr3_nt: TGTGCCAGCAGCCCCTTAATTAAGCGGAGCTCCTACAATGAGCAGTTCTTC
d_call: .; clone_size: .; j_call: TRBJ1-1; v_call: TRBV10-3; cdr3_aa: CAISESRQINTEAFF; cdr3_nt: TGTGCCATCAGTGAGTCCCGCCAAATAAACACTGAAGCTTTCTTT
d_call: .; clone_size: .; j_call: TRBJ1-2; v_call: TRBV19; cdr3_aa: CASSISKQGYGYTF; cdr3_nt: TGTGCCAGTAGTATTAGCAAACAAGGATATGGCTACACCTTC
d_call: .; clone_size: .; j_call: TRBJ1-3; v_call: TRBV6-1; cdr3_aa: CASSEATHSGNTIYF; cdr3_nt: TGTGCCAGCAGTGAAGCGACACACTCTGGAAACACCATATATTTT
d_call: .; clone_size: .; j_call: TRBJ1-5; v_call: TRBV6-5; cdr3_aa: CASSYSSRGGQPQHF; cdr3_nt: TGTGCCAGCAGTTACTCCTCGAGGGGTGGGCAGCCCCAGCATTTT
d_call: TRBD1; clone_size: .; j_call: TRBJ1-6; v_call: TRBV27; cdr3_aa: CASAPGTGEIQPLHF; cdr3_nt: TGTGCCAGCGCTCCCGGGACAGGTGAAATTCAACCCCTCCACTTT
d_call: .; clone_size: .; j_call: TRBJ1-5; v_call: TRBV27; cdr3_aa: CASSLDRFNQPQHF; cdr3_nt: TGTGCCAGCAGTCTTGACAGGTTCAATCAGCCCCAGCATTTT
d_call: .; clone_size: .; j_call: TRBJ2-5; v_call: TRBV12-3/TRBV12-4; cdr3_aa: CASQGGYQETQYF; cdr3_nt: TGTGCCAGCCAAGGTGGCTATCAAGAGACCCAGTACTTC
d_call: .; clone_size: .; j_call: TRBJ1-3; v_call: TRBV9; cdr3_aa: CASSLEGRSGNTIYF; cdr3_nt: TGTGCCAGCAGCCTTGAGGGTCGTTCAGGAAACACCATATATTTT
d_call: .; clone_size: .; j_call: TRBJ2-1; v_call: TRBV30; cdr3_aa: CAWSSRTLLYNEQFF; cdr3_nt: TGTGCCTGGAGTTCCAGGACCCTGCTCTACAATGAGCAGTTCTTC
d_call: TRBD1; clone_size: .; j_call: TRBJ1-4; v_call: TRBV7-9; cdr3_aa: CALAQGAGEKLFF; cdr3_nt: TGTGCCCTCGCACAGGGGGCTGGCGAAAAACTGTTTTTT
d_call: TRBD1; clone_size: once; j_call: TRBJ1-4; v_call: TRBV2; cdr3_aa: CASSGQGATNEKLFF; cdr3_nt: TGTGCCAGCAGTGGTCAGGGGGCAACTAATGAAAAACTGTTTTTT
d_call: .; clone_size: .; j_call: TRBJ2-7; v_call: TRBV6-5; cdr3_aa: CASSYSFASSYEQYF; cdr3_nt: TGTGCCAGCAGTTACTCTTTCGCCAGCTCCTACGAGCAGTACTTC
d_call: .; clone_size: .; j_call: TRBJ1-2; v_call: TRBV28; cdr3_aa: CASRLGQRSWGYGYTF; cdr3_nt: TGTGCCAGCAGACTCGGACAACGAAGTTGGGGCTATGGCTACACCTTC
d_call: .; clone_size: .; j_call: TRBJ2-7; v_call: TRBV12-2; cdr3_aa: CASRFGTPYEQYF; cdr3_nt: TGTGCAAGTCGCTTCGGGACACCCTACGAGCAGTACTTC
d_call: .; clone_size: few; j_call: TRBJ1-5; v_call: TRBV19; cdr3_aa: CASSTNSNQPQHF; cdr3_nt: TGTGCCAGTAGTACAAATAGCAATCAGCCCCAGCATTTT
d_call: .; clone_size: .; j_call: TRBJ2-1; v_call: TRBV27; cdr3_aa: CASSPRAVYEQFF; cdr3_nt: TGTGCCAGCAGTCCCAGGGCGGTCTATGAGCAGTTCTTC